One and the same sample provided the 32 T cell receptor beta chains below, sequenced in a study of vaccination effects on CD4 cells after COVID-19. The antigens for these receptors are not known. Assay: immunoSEQ multiplex PCR; the TCRdb copy retains only in-frame clones and omits some. The profile shows under 70,000 clones, about 79% of them singletons. Pools of viral peptides were used by the ViraFEST assay to expand antigen-specific CD4+ T cells ahead of sequencing. On approximately day 9 of culture, CD4+ T cells were separated out. The healthy vaccine recipients, who had no prior SARS-CoV-2 infection, showed negative nucleocapsid antibodies. The sample was CD4+ T cells from PBMCs cultured with HCoV-OC43 spike peptides, taken before COVID-19 vaccination. The subset was: HCoV-OC43 spike overlapping peptide pool stimulation. The receptors were gathered from a human donor who received a COVID-19 vaccine.

This chain links TRBV5-5 with TRBJ1-2; D not certain. V was shortened by 10 bases and J by 4 bases, with 11 bases between the two germline ends. The CDR3 runs 11 residues. Germline-derived CDR1 and CDR2 are SGHKS and YYEKEE (reference sequence). The DNA of the CDR3 is TGTGCCGTCCCACGACCCTATGGCTACACCTTC. The encoded protein is CAVPRPYGYTF.

This clone was seen a handful of times. This chain links TRBV28 with TRBJ1-6; 7 bases line up with TRBD1. The germline CDR1 and CDR2 sequences are MDHEN and SYDVKM. J lost 0 bases, V lost 6 bases, and 2 bases had no gene match. The CDR3 runs 15 residues. CDR3 sequence reads: CASRGQSSYNSPLHF. CDR3 coding DNA: TGTGCCAGCAGGGGACAGAGCTCCTATAATTCACCCCTCCACTTT.

The rearrangement joins TRBV2 to TRBJ2-3; TRBD2 is a possible D gene (5 bases). Germline assignment: CDR1 SNHLY and CDR2 FYNNEI. CDR3 size: 14 residues. Between the trimmed V and J ends, which lost 7 bases and 5 bases, there was a span of 16 bases. The CDR3 DNA sequence: TGTGCCAGCACGAGTAGCGTTGGAGAAGATACGCAGTATTTT. As protein: CASTSSVGEDTQYF.

The chain has TRBV21-1 and TRBJ2-7. TRBV21-1 corresponds to a pseudogene. The CDR3 runs 17 residues. CDR3 in amino acids: CASARDVPKTLSYEQYV. The CDR3 DNA reads as TGTGCCAGCGCCAGGGACGTTCCAAAAACCCTTTCCTACGAGCAGTACGTC.

CDR3 region: CASTTGGHPQHF. The CDR3 DNA reads TGTGCCAGTACGACAGGGGGTCACCCCCAGCATTTT. V is TRBV19 and J is TRBJ1-5; 9 nucleotides line up with TRBD1. The J segment lost 10 bases and the V segment lost 7 bases, leaving 5 bases of the junction unmatched. CDR3 length equals 12 residues. CDR1 is LNHDA and CDR2 is SQIVND in the germline V gene (reference sequence).

The chain recombines TRBV6-6 with TRBJ2-3, with 11 bases aligning to TRBD2. The CDR3 has 16 amino acids. The V and J ends lost 4 bases and 4 bases, in that order; junction bases with no gene match: 7. CDR1 is MNHNY, CDR2 SVGAGI, per germline (reference sequence). CDR3 sequence (DNA): TGTGCCAGCAGTTCCACTAGCGGGGGCCAACCAGATACGCAGTATTTT. Residues: CASSSTSGGQPDTQYF.

CDR3 protein: CAWTSGDTDTQYF. The CDR3 DNA reads TGTGCCTGGACTAGCGGTGACACAGATACGCAGTATTTT. This chain connects TRBV30 to TRBJ2-3, with TRBD2 matching over 7 bases. The V gene end was trimmed by 4 bases and the J gene end by 2 bases; junction bases not matched to a gene: 3. The CDR3 loop spans 13 amino acids. In germline, CDR1 is GTSNPN, CDR2 SVGIG (reference sequence).

In its sample, this clone was seen once. This chain uses TRBV30 with TRBJ2-6; the D is unclear. The CDR3 runs 13 residues. The ends were cut back, 4 bases at V and 3 bases at J, with 7 bases in the middle. CDR1 and CDR2 from the germline V gene are GTSNPN and SVGIG (reference sequence). The CDR3 spells CAWKRRGANVLTF. In DNA form, the CDR3 reads TGTGCCTGGAAGCGACGTGGGGCCAACGTCCTGACTTTC.

The rearrangement joins TRBV24-1 to TRBJ1-4; 9 positions agree with TRBD1. The CDR3 runs 15 residues. V was clipped by 4 bases and J by 7 bases; unmatched bases: 6. The germline gives CDR1 KGHDR, CDR2 SFDVKD. CDR3 nucleotides: TGTGCCACCAGTGACCCGGGACAGGGCGGTGAAAAACTGTTTTTT. This translates into CATSDPGQGGEKLFF.

The chain combines TRBV7-2 with TRBJ1-1, with 7 positions matching TRBD1. This CDR3 is built from 13 residues. CDR1 and CDR2 (germline): SGHTA, FQGNSA. Trimming removed 3 bases from V and 6 bases from J; junction bases left unmatched: 4. CDR3 protein: CASSLAQGAEAFF. CDR3 bases: TGTGCCAGCAGCTTGGCTCAGGGGGCTGAAGCTTTCTTT.

The chain uses TRBV5-6 and TRBJ1-1; possibly TRBD1 for D (6 bases). Trimming pared 3 bases from V and 11 bases from J, leaving 17 bases between. Germline CDR1 SGHDT, CDR2 YYEEEE. The CDR3 is 13 residues long. This CDR3 is CASSSSRGALAFF. The CDR3 region has the DNA TGTGCCAGCAGCTCCTCCCGGGGGGCCCTGGCTTTCTTT.

This chain uses TRBV4-3 with TRBJ2-2; weak D call: TRBD2 (6 bases). This CDR3 contains 16 residues. Germline loops: CDR1 LGHNA, CDR2 YSLEER. V dropped 1 base and J dropped 5 bases, with 14 bases sitting between them. Here the CDR3 DNA reads TGCGCCAGCAGCCAAGGGCGGGGATCGAGAACCGGGGAGCTGTTTTTT. Translated: CASSQGRGSRTGELFF.

The chain combines TRBV7-2 with TRBJ1-2; 10 nucleotides match TRBD1. This CDR3 region has 14 residues. The trim removed 5 bases at V and 2 bases at J, leaving 2 bases unmatched. Germline V lookup: CDR1 SGHTA, CDR2 FQGNSA. The CDR3 DNA is TGTGCCAGCAGCGAGACAGGGGGCAACTATGGCTACACCTTC. Amino acids: CASSETGGNYGYTF.

The V call is TRBV6-5, the J call TRBJ1-1; the D is unclear. This CDR3 has 15 residues. V lost 6 bases to trimming and J lost 6 bases, with 20 bases between them. Germline V gene data show CDR1 as MNHEY and CDR2 as SVGAGI. The CDR3 region has the DNA TGTGCCAGCAGACACGGTAGTGGGCGGGTAGCTGAAGCTTTCTTT. Its translation: CASRHGSGRVAEAFF.

V gene TRBV29-1 combines with J gene TRBJ2-5; TRBD1 is a possible D gene (6 bases). This CDR3 is 14 amino acids long. The germline V gene has CDR1 SQVTM and CDR2 ANQGSEA. V lost 5 bases and J 1 base, leaving 14 bases between the germline ends. CDR3 sequence reads: CSVHPTGTQETQYF. The CDR3 DNA reads TGCAGCGTTCATCCGACAGGAACCCAAGAGACCCAGTACTTC.

This clone appeared a few times. The chain couples TRBV27 to TRBJ1-4; 10 bases are shared with TRBD1. Trimming removed 2 bases from V and 5 bases from J; junction bases left unmatched: 5. The length of the CDR3 is 16 residues. CDR1 MNHEY and CDR2 SMNVEV come from the germline V gene (reference sequence). In DNA, the CDR3 is TGTGCCAGCAGTTTAAAGGGACAGGGGTCAAATGAAAAACTGTTTTTT. Amino acid sequence: CASSLKGQGSNEKLFF.

The chain has TRBV7-2 and TRBJ2-2; TRBD2 matches 14 bases. CDR3 length equals 17 residues. Germline lookup yields CDR1 SGHTA and CDR2 FQGNSA. V was pared by 7 bases and J by 5 bases, with 9 bases of the junction left unmatched. The CDR3 protein is CASILTSGGAWTGELFF. The CDR3 coding sequence is TGTGCCAGCATCCTGACTAGCGGGGGGGCATGGACCGGGGAGCTGTTTTTT.

This rearrangement joins TRBV6-2 or TRBV6-3 to TRBJ2-7; a weak D match, TRBD2 (5 bases). This CDR3 has 14 residues. Germline V gene lookup returns CDR1 MNHEY and CDR2 SVGEGT. The V end was cut by 0 bases, the J end by 3 bases, with 9 bases between. The CDR3 nucleotides read TGTGCCAGCAGTTACTCTCTACGGGACTACGAGCAGTACGTC. Translation: CASSYSLRDYEQYV.

The table lists this clone with a few counts. The rearrangement joins TRBV2 to TRBJ2-7; tentative D call: TRBD1 (6 bases). The germline V gene has CDR1 SNHLY and CDR2 FYNNEI. The V end lost 3 bases, the J end lost 3 bases, and 6 bases lay between the germline ends. The CDR3 length is 12 residues. In nucleotides, the CDR3 is TGTGCCAGCAGTGACAGGGGCTACGAGCAGTACGTC. This codes for CASSDRGYEQYV.

This clone was counted only a few times. The chain is built from TRBV30 and TRBJ1-5, with D perhaps matching TRBD1 (6 bases). Trimming pared 0 bases from V and 6 bases from J, leaving 12 bases between. The CDR3 is made up of 14 amino acids. Germline CDR1 reads GTSNPN; CDR2 reads SVGIG (reference sequence). The CDR3 DNA sequence: TGTGCCTGGAGTGTAAGGGCAGGGGCTCAGCCCCAGCATTTT. This codes for CAWSVRAGAQPQHF.

In this sample, this clone turned up a few times. The chain carries TRBV19 and TRBJ1-6; D is unclear. V was shortened by 1 base and J by 7 bases, with 11 bases between the two germline ends. Per the germline V gene, CDR1 is LNHDA and CDR2 is SQIVND (reference sequence). There are 15 residues in the CDR3. In DNA form, the CDR3 reads TGTGCCAGTAGTATAGCAGAAGGGAACAATTCACCCCTCCACTTT. Translation: CASSIAEGNNSPLHF.

As DNA, the CDR3 is TGTGCCAGTAAACGGGTCCACGTCAGTGACACCATATATTTT. Protein product: CASKRVHVSDTIYF. The chain links TRBV19 to TRBJ1-3, with D uncertain. The CDR3 is 14 amino acids. The germline CDR1 and CDR2 sequences are LNHDA and SQIVND (reference sequence). V lost 7 bases, J lost 8 bases, and 18 bases lay in between.

In regard to this clone: Different DNA sequences within this sample yield the same CDR3. The chain uses TRBV7-3 and TRBJ1-1; weak D call: TRBD1 (6 bases). This CDR3 is built from 14 residues. CDR1 and CDR2 (germline): SGHTA, FQGTGA. Trimming pared 2 bases from V and 0 bases from J, leaving 7 bases between. The CDR3 DNA reads TGTGCCAGCAGCTTAGGACAGATGAACACTGAAGCTTTCTTT. Its protein product is CASSLGQMNTEAFF.

This chain uses TRBV30 with TRBJ2-6; a possible D gene is TRBD1 (6 bases). CDR1 is GTSNPN, CDR2 SVGIG, per germline (reference sequence). Trimming pared 0 bases from V and 2 bases from J, leaving 11 bases between. The CDR3 is 16 residues long. The CDR3 protein is CAWSVAPGAGANVLTF. In DNA, the CDR3 is TGTGCCTGGAGTGTAGCCCCAGGGGCTGGGGCCAACGTCCTGACTTTC.

The rearrangement uses TRBV7-2 and TRBJ2-7; 10 nucleotides agree with TRBD2. Germline V gene sequence: CDR1 SGHTA, CDR2 FQGNSA. After removal of 0 bases from V and 7 bases from J, the junction contained 3 bases not matched to a gene. The CDR3 has 14 residues. The CDR3 loop reads CASSLALLAGEQYV. The DNA of the CDR3 is TGTGCCAGCAGCTTAGCGCTACTAGCGGGGGAGCAGTACGTC.

V and J are TRBV5-4 and TRBJ2-7; D is unclear. CDR1 and CDR2 (germline): SGHNT, YYREEE (reference sequence). The V and J ends lost 0 bases and 7 bases respectively, with 11 bases between them. The CDR3 runs to 13 residues. The CDR3: CASSLGRGREQYV. The CDR3 nucleotides read TGTGCCAGCAGCTTGGGACGCGGAAGGGAGCAGTACGTC.

The CDR3 sequence: CASSLVGPGNTIYF. The DNA for the CDR3 is TGTGCCAGCAGCTTAGTGGGGCCTGGAAACACCATATATTTT. The chain combines TRBV7-2 with TRBJ1-3, with D possibly being TRBD1 (5 bases). The germline V and J ends were trimmed by 1 base and 2 bases, with 6 bases remaining between them. There are 14 residues in the CDR3. Germline CDR1 is SGHTA and CDR2 is FQGNSA.

The chain is built from TRBV9 and TRBJ2-3; 9 bases line up with TRBD2. The ends lost 4 bases at V and 3 bases at J; junction bases unmatched: 12. CDR3 length equals 17 residues. The V gene's germline CDR1 is SGDLS and CDR2 YYNGEE. The CDR3 DNA reads TGTGCCAGCAGCCCCCGAGGGTTGGCGGGGGGGACAGATACGCAGTATTTT. Protein product: CASSPRGLAGGTDTQYF.

The CDR3 DNA is TGCGCCAGCAGTCATCCTGCCTTTAGACAGTGCGGGGAGACCCAGTACTTC. Amino acids: CASSHPAFRQCGETQYF. The chain links TRBV23-1 to TRBJ2-5, with D perhaps assigned TRBD1 or TRBD2 (5 bases each). TRBV23-1 counts as an open reading frame of uncertain function. The CDR3 runs 17 residues. With 3 bases removed from V and 5 bases from J, the gap between germline ends came to 22 bases.

CDR3 amino acids: CASSMDQGSIAYNSPLHF. The CDR3 DNA reads TGTGCCAGTAGTATGGACCAAGGAAGTATAGCCTATAATTCACCCCTCCACTTT. This chain links TRBV19 with TRBJ1-6; no reliable D call. The length of the CDR3 is 18 residues. V lost 3 bases and J 2 bases, leaving 17 bases between the germline ends. Germline lookup yields CDR1 LNHDA and CDR2 SQIVND (reference sequence).

The rearrangement links TRBV6-5 to TRBJ1-6; a possible D gene is TRBD1 (6 bases). Germline V gene sequence: CDR1 MNHEY, CDR2 SVGAGI. The CDR3 runs 16 residues. V was pared by 0 bases and J by 9 bases, with 15 bases between. The CDR3 loop reads CASSYSIAQGSSPLHF. For the CDR3, the DNA is TGTGCCAGCAGTTACTCGATAGCTCAGGGGTCTTCACCCCTCCACTTT.

The chain recombines TRBV5-1 with TRBJ1-2; 7 nucleotides match TRBD1. V gave up 2 bases and J gave up 8 bases; unmatched junction bases: 9. There are 14 residues in the CDR3. Germline CDR1 and CDR2: SGHRS and YFSETQ. The CDR3 loop is CASSLGGDSEGYTF. The CDR3 DNA reads TGCGCCAGCAGCTTAGGGGGGGACAGTGAAGGCTACACCTTC. The full variable domain, with the rest looked up from reference TRBV5-1 and TRBJ1-2, is KAGVTQTPRYLIKTRGQQVTLSCSPISGHRSVSWYQQTPGQGLQFLFEYFSETQRNKGNFPGRFSGRQFSNSRSEMNVSTLELGDSALYLCASSLGGDSEGYTFGSGTRLTVV.